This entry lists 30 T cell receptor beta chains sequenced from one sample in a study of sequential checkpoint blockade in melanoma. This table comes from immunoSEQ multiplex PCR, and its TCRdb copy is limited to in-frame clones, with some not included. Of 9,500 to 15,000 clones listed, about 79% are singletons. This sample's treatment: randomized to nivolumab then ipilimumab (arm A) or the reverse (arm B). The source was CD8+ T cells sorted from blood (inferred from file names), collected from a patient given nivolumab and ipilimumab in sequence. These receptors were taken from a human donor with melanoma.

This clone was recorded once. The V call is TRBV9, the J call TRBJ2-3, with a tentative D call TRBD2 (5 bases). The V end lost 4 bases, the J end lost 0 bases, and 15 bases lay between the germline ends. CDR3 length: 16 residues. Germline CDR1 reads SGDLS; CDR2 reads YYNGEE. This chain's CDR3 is CASSPLVAASTDTQYF. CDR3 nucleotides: TGTGCCAGCAGCCCACTAGTGGCGGCTAGCACAGATACGCAGTATTTT.

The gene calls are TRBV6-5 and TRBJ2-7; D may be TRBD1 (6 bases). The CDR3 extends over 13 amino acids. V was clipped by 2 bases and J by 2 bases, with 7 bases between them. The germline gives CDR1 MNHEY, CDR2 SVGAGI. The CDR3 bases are TGTGCCAGCAGTTACCGACAGGCCTACGAGCAGTACTTC. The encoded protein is CASSYRQAYEQYF.

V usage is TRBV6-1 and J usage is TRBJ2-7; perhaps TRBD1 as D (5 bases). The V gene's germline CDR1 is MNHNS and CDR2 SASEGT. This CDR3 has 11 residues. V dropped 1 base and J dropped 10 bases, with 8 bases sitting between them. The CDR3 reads CASSEGQGQYF. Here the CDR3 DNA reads TGTGCCAGCAGTGAAGGCCAGGGTCAGTACTTC.

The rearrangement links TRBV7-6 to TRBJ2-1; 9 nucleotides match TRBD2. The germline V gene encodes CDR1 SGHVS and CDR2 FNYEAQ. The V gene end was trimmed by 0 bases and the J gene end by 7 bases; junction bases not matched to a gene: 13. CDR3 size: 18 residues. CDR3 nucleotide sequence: TGTGCCAGCAGCTTAGCGCTCGGACTAGCGTCGACTGGGAATGAGCAGTTCTTC. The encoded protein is CASSLALGLASTGNEQFF.

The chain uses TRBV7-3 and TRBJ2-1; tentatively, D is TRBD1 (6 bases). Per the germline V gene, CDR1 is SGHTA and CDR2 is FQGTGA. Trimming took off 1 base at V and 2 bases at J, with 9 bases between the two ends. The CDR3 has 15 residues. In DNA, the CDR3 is TGTGCCAGCAGCTTAAATTGGGGGCCCTACAATGAGCAGTTCTTC. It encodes CASSLNWGPYNEQFF.

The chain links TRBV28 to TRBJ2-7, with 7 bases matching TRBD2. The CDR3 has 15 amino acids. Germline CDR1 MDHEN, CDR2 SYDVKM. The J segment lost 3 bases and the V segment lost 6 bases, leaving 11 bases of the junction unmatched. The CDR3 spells CASRPLSGNYYEQYF. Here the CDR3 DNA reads TGTGCCAGCAGACCCCTAAGCGGGAATTACTACGAGCAGTACTTC.

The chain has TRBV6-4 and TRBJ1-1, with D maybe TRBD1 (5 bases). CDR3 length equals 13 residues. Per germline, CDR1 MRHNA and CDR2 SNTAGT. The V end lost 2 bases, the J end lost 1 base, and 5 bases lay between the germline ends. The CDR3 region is CASSDRGNTEAFF. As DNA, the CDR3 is TGTGCCAGCAGTGACAGGGGGAACACTGAAGCTTTCTTT.

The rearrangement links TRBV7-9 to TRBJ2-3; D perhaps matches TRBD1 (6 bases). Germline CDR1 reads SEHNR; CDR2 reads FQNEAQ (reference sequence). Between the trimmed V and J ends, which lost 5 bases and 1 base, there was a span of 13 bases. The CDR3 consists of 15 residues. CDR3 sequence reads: CASSPGQFGTDTQYF. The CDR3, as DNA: TGTGCCAGCAGCCCAGGACAGTTTGGCACAGATACGCAGTATTTT.

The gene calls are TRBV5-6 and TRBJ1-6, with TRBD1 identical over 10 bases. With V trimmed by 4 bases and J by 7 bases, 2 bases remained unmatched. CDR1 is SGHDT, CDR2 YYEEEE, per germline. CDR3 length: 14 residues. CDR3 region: CASSLGQGNSPLHF. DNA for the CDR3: TGTGCCAGCAGCCTGGGACAGGGGAATTCACCCCTCCACTTT. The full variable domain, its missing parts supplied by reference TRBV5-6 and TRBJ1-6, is DAGVTQSPTHLIKTRGQQVTLRCSPKSGHDTVSWYQQALGQGPQFIFQYYEEEERQRGNFPDRFSGHQFPNYSSELNVNALLLGDSALYLCASSLGQGNSPLHFGNGTRLTVT.

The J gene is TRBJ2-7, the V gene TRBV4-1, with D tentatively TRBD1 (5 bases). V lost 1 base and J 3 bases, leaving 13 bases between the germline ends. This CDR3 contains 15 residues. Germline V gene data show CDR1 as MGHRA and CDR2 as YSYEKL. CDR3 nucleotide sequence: TGCGCCAGCAGCCAAGGAACAGGCCAGGGCTACGAGCAGTACTTC. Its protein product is CASSQGTGQGYEQYF.

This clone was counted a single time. CDR3 DNA sequence: TGTGCCAGCAAGACCGGGACTCTGAATTACAATGAGCAGTTCTTC. It encodes CASKTGTLNYNEQFF. The V and J genes are TRBV28 and TRBJ2-1, with a possible D match to TRBD2 (6 bases). This CDR3 region has 15 residues. CDR1 is MDHEN and CDR2 is SYDVKM in the germline V gene. Trimming stripped 7 bases from V and 4 bases from J, with 17 bases between.

The CDR3 coding sequence is TGTGCCAGCAGTGAAGGACTAGCGGGAGATACGCAGTATTTT. Encoded protein: CASSEGLAGDTQYF. The chain joins TRBV6-4 to TRBJ2-3, with 11 nucleotides matching TRBD2. CDR3 size: 14 residues. The trim removed 3 bases at V and 5 bases at J, leaving 1 base unmatched. Germline CDR1 is MRHNA and CDR2 is SNTAGT.

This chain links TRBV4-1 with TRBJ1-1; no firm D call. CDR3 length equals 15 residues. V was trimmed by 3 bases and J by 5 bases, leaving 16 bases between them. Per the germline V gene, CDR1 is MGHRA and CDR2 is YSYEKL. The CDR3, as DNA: TGCGCCAGCAGCCACCCCGGGTGGTTAGGTACTGAAGCTTTCTTT. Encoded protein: CASSHPGWLGTEAFF.

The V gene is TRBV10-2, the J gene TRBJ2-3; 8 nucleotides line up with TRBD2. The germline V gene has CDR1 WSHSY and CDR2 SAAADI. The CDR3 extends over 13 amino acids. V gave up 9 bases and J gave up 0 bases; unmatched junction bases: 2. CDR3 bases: TGCGCCAGTAGCGGGGAAAGCACAGATACGCAGTATTTT. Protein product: CASSGESTDTQYF.

The CDR3 coding sequence is TGTGCCAGCAGTGCCACCGGGACAGTAACAGATACGCAGTATTTT. Encoded protein: CASSATGTVTDTQYF. The chain couples TRBV28 to TRBJ2-3, with 7 bases that match TRBD1. Germline lookup yields CDR1 MDHEN and CDR2 SYDVKM. The length of the CDR3 is 15 residues. Unmatched junction bases numbered 8, after V lost 5 bases and J lost 3 bases. Full variable domain (missing parts from reference TRBV28 and TRBJ2-3): DVKVTQSSRYLVKRTGEKVFLECVQDMDHENMFWYRQDPGLGLRLIYFSYDVKMKEKGDIPEGYSVSREKKERFSLILESASTNQTSMYLCASSATGTVTDTQYFGPGTRLTVL.

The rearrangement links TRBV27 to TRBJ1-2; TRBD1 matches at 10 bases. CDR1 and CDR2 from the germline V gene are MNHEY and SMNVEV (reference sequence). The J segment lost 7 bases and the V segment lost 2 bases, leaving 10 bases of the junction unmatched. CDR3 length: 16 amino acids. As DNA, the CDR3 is TGTGCCAGCAGTTTAGGCTGGGACAGGGGCCTAGGTGGCTACACCTTC. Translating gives CASSLGWDRGLGGYTF.

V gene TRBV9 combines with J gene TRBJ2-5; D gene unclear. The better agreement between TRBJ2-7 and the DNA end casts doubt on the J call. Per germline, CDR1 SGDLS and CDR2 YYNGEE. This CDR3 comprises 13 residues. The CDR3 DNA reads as TGTGCCAGCAGCGTAGCTCCCGCCTACGAGCAGTACTTC. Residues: CASSVAPAYEQYF.

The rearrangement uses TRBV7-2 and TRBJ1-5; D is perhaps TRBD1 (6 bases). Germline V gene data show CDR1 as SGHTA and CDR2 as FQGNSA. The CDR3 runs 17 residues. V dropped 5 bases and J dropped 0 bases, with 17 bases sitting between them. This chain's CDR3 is CASSHRQAVYSNQPQHF. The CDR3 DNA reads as TGTGCCAGCAGCCATCGACAGGCCGTCTATAGCAATCAGCCCCAGCATTTT.

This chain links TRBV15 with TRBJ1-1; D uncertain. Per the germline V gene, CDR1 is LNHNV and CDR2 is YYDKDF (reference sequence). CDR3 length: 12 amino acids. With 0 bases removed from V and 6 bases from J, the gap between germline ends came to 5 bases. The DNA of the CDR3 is TGTGCCACCAGCAGAGATGAGTCTGAAGCTTTCTTT. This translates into CATSRDESEAFF.

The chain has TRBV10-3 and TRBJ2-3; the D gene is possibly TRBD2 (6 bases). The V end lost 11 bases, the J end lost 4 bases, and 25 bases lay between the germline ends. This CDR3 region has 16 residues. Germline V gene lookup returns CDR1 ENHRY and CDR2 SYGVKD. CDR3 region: CASFSGGGGRADTQYF. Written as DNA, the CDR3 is TGTGCCTCGTTTTCAGGAGGTGGGGGGAGAGCAGATACGCAGTATTTT.

This CDR3 is CASSYRESYEQYF. The CDR3 nucleotides are TGTGCCAGCAGTTACAGGGAGTCCTACGAGCAGTACTTC. The rearrangement uses TRBV27 and TRBJ2-7; a weak D match, TRBD1 (6 bases). Trimming took 4 bases from V and 1 from J, leaving 8 bases between them. This CDR3 is 13 amino acids long. Germline V gene sequence: CDR1 MNHEY, CDR2 SMNVEV (reference sequence).

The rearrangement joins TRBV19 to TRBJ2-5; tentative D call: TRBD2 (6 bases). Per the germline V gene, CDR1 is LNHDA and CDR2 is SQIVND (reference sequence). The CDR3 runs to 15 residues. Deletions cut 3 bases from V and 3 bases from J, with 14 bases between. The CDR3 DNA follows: TGTGCCAGTAGTATTTATTTAGCGGAAAAAGAGACCCAGTACTTC. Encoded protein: CASSIYLAEKETQYF.

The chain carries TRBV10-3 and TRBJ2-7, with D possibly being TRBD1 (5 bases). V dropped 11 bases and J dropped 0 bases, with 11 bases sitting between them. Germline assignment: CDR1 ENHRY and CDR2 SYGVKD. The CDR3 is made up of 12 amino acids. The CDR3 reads CASLDSSYEQYF. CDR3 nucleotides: TGTGCCTCGTTAGACAGCTCCTACGAGCAGTACTTC.

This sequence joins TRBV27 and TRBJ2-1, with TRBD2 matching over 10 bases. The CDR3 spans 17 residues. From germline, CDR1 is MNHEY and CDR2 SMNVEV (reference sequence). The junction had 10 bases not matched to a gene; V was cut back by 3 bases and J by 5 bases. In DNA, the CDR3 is TGTGCCAGCAGTTTGGGTTCCCTAGCGGGAGCGGACAATGAGCAGTTCTTC. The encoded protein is CASSLGSLAGADNEQFF.

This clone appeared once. CDR3 sequence: CATQTADDNYGYTF. DNA of the CDR3: TGTGCCACCCAAACGGCGGATGATAACTATGGCTACACCTTC. The chain is built from TRBV6-1 and TRBJ1-2; the D is unclear. Germline V gene data show CDR1 as MNHNS and CDR2 as SASEGT. The CDR3 has 14 residues. V was cut by 10 bases and J by 1 base, with 16 bases left in between.

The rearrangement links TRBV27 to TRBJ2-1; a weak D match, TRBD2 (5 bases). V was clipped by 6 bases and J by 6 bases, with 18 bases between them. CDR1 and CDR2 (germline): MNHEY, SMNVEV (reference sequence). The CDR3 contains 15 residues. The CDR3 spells CASRVAILGGNEQFF. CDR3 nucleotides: TGTGCCAGCAGGGTAGCGATCCTCGGAGGCAATGAGCAGTTCTTC.

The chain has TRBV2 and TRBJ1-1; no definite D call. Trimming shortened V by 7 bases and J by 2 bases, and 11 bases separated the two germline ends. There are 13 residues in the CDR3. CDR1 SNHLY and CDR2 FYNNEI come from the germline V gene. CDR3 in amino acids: CASTSQANTEAFF. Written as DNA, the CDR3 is TGTGCCAGCACCTCCCAGGCAAACACTGAAGCTTTCTTT.

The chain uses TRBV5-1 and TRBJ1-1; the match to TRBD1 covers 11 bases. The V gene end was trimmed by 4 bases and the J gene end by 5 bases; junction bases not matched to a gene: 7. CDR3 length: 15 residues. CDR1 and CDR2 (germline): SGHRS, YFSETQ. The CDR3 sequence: CASSTWTGGGTEAFF. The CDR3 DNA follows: TGCGCCAGCAGCACTTGGACAGGGGGCGGGACTGAAGCTTTCTTT.

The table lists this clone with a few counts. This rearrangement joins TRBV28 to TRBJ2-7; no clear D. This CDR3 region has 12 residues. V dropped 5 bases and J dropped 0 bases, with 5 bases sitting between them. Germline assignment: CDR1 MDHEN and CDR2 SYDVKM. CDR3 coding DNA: TGTGCCAGCAGTCCTAGCTCCTACGAGCAGTACTTC. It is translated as CASSPSSYEQYF.

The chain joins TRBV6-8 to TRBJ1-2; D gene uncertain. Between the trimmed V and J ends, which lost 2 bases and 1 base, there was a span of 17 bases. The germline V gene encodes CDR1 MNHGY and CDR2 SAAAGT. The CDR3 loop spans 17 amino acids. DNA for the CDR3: TGTGCCAGCAGTTACCTCCGAGACAAGCCTTATAACTATGGCTACACCTTC. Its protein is CASSYLRDKPYNYGYTF.